A selection of T cell receptor beta chains follows, all from one sample in a study of regulatory T cells in long-lasting Graves disease. TCRdb re-called the multiplex PCR reads with MiXCR, one entry per CDR3 protein. The table includes about 470,000 distinct CDR3 sequences, 20% to 25% detected once. This specimen was peripheral blood mononuclear cells (PBMCs), taken when the disease was refractory, from a patient treated with antithyroid drugs. These receptors were obtained from a female donor with Graves disease. Both conserved end residues are part of each CDR3. A D gene is named only where the DNA matches it firmly. Size is stated for part of the rows, as once, few or many counts, or as a class when the clone is expanded.

j_call: TRBJ1-3
d_call: -
clone_size: few
v_call: TRBV20-1
cdr3_nt: TGCAGTGCGCCGGGGGGTAGCTCTGGAAACACCATATATTTT
cdr3_aa: CSAPGGSSGNTIYF

j_call: TRBJ2-2
d_call: TRBD2
clone_size: few
v_call: TRBV4-1
cdr3_nt: TGCGCCAGCAGCCGACACGGGCAGTCCGGGACTAGCGGGAGGGTAGAGCTGTTTTTT
cdr3_aa: CASSRHGQSGTSGRVELFF

j_call: TRBJ1-6
d_call: -
clone_size: -
v_call: TRBV28
cdr3_nt: TGTGCCAGCAGTTTATTGCAGGGGCTTAATTCACCCCTCCACTTT
cdr3_aa: CASSLLQGLNSPLHF

j_call: TRBJ1-2
d_call: -
clone_size: many
v_call: TRBV11-2
cdr3_nt: TGTGCCGCCCAGGCACCGGCGCAGACAGGATGTGATGGCTACACCTTC
cdr3_aa: CAAQAPAQTGCDGYTF

j_call: TRBJ2-2
d_call: TRBD2
clone_size: many
v_call: TRBV27
cdr3_nt: TGTGCCAGCAGTCCCGCAGCGGGGTTAACCTGGGGGGAGCTGTTTTTT
cdr3_aa: CASSPAAGLTWGELFF

j_call: TRBJ2-7
d_call: -
clone_size: few
v_call: TRBV7-9
cdr3_nt: TGTGCCAGCAGCTTGGGACGCCAAGTCGAGCAGTACTTC
cdr3_aa: CASSLGRQVEQYF

j_call: TRBJ2-7
d_call: TRBD2
clone_size: -
v_call: TRBV27
cdr3_nt: TGTGCCAGCAGTCTGACTAGCGGGAGCGTAACCTACGAGCAGTACTTC
cdr3_aa: CASSLTSGSVTYEQYF

j_call: TRBJ2-2
d_call: -
clone_size: many
v_call: TRBV24-1
cdr3_nt: TGTGCCACCAGTGATTTAGTTCGGGGGCGCGGGACCGGGGAGCTGTTTTTT
cdr3_aa: CATSDLVRGRGTGELFF

j_call: TRBJ2-5
d_call: -
clone_size: many
v_call: TRBV6-5
cdr3_nt: TGTGCCAGCAGTTATGGGGCAGAAGAGACCCAGTACTTC
cdr3_aa: CASSYGAEETQYF

j_call: TRBJ2-7
d_call: -
clone_size: few
v_call: TRBV27
cdr3_nt: TGTGCCAGCAGCTTACTATCGACCTACGAGCAGTACTTC
cdr3_aa: CASSLLSTYEQYF

j_call: TRBJ2-7
d_call: -
clone_size: many
v_call: TRBV24-1
cdr3_nt: TGTGCCACCAGTGAAAACTCCTACGAGCAGTACTTC
cdr3_aa: CATSENSYEQYF

j_call: TRBJ2-3
d_call: -
clone_size: few
v_call: TRBV27
cdr3_nt: TGTGCCAGCAGTATCCGTCCCGCAGATACGCAGTATTTT
cdr3_aa: CASSIRPADTQYF

j_call: TRBJ1-2
d_call: -
clone_size: -
v_call: TRBV19
cdr3_nt: TGTGCCAGTACCGCGACGGGAGCAGCTAACTATGGCTACACCTTC
cdr3_aa: CASTATGAANYGYTF

j_call: TRBJ2-7
d_call: -
clone_size: -
v_call: TRBV4-3
cdr3_nt: TGCGCCAGCAGCCAAGATCCCCTTTACGAGCAGTACTTC
cdr3_aa: CASSQDPLYEQYF

j_call: TRBJ1-4
d_call: -
clone_size: many
v_call: TRBV2
cdr3_nt: TGTGCCAGCAGTGAAGTCGGGGCCCTCGGGGAAAAACTGTTTTTT
cdr3_aa: CASSEVGALGEKLFF

j_call: TRBJ1-5
d_call: -
clone_size: many
v_call: TRBV28
cdr3_nt: TGTGCCAGCAGCTTCCCTTCCTTATCGAATCAGCCCCAGCATTTT
cdr3_aa: CASSFPSLSNQPQHF

j_call: TRBJ1-1
d_call: -
clone_size: few
v_call: TRBV30
cdr3_nt: TGTGCCTGGAGTACGGTGAACACTGAAGCTTTCTTT
cdr3_aa: CAWSTVNTEAFF

j_call: TRBJ2-5
d_call: -
clone_size: few
v_call: TRBV20-1
cdr3_nt: TGCAGTGTAAACCCCTCCGGGGAGACCCAGTACTTC
cdr3_aa: CSVNPSGETQYF

j_call: TRBJ1-1
d_call: -
clone_size: -
v_call: TRBV20-1
cdr3_nt: TGCAGTGCTAGAGATTCGGGGGGTCGTGGGGGGAGCACTGAAGCTTTCTTT
cdr3_aa: CSARDSGGRGGSTEAFF

j_call: TRBJ1-1
d_call: -
clone_size: few
v_call: TRBV5-4
cdr3_nt: TGTGCCAGCAGCTCACAGGACTCCTATGAAGCTTTCTTT
cdr3_aa: CASSSQDSYEAFF

j_call: TRBJ2-1
d_call: TRBD2
clone_size: -
v_call: TRBV2
cdr3_nt: TGTGCCAGCACCTCAAGTCCCCTAGCGGGGTGGTACAATGAGCAGTTCTTC
cdr3_aa: CASTSSPLAGWYNEQFF

j_call: TRBJ2-7
d_call: -
clone_size: -
v_call: TRBV11-1
cdr3_nt: TGTGCCAGCAGCTTAGATTCAGTTACCACCTACGAGCAGTACTTC
cdr3_aa: CASSLDSVTTYEQYF

j_call: TRBJ2-2
d_call: -
clone_size: -
v_call: TRBV7-9
cdr3_nt: TGTGCCAGCAGATCATGTCCGCAGAAGACGAACACCGGGGAGCTGTTTTTT
cdr3_aa: CASRSCPQKTNTGELFF

j_call: TRBJ2-7
d_call: -
clone_size: many
v_call: TRBV19
cdr3_nt: TGTGCCAGTAGTATCGAGGGCTCCGAGCAGTACTTC
cdr3_aa: CASSIEGSEQYF

j_call: TRBJ2-2
d_call: -
clone_size: few
v_call: TRBV5-1
cdr3_nt: TGCGCCAGCAGCTCCAACAGTCCCCTCTACACCGGGGAGCTGTTTTTT
cdr3_aa: CASSSNSPLYTGELFF

j_call: TRBJ1-2
d_call: TRBD1
clone_size: -
v_call: TRBV5-4
cdr3_nt: TGTGCCAGCAGCTTGGACGGACAGGGGGCTAGGTCTCGAGGCTACACCTTC
cdr3_aa: CASSLDGQGARSRGYTF

j_call: TRBJ1-2
d_call: TRBD1
clone_size: many
v_call: TRBV28
cdr3_nt: TGTGCCAGCAGCCAGGGGACAGACTATGGCTACACCTTC
cdr3_aa: CASSQGTDYGYTF

j_call: TRBJ2-3
d_call: -
clone_size: -
v_call: TRBV25-1
cdr3_nt: TGTGCCAGCAGTGGACGACTAGACACAGATACGCAGTATTTT
cdr3_aa: CASSGRLDTDTQYF

j_call: TRBJ1-2
d_call: -
clone_size: few
v_call: TRBV7-9
cdr3_nt: TGTGCCAGCAGCGAGCTCGGGACCAGCGGCGGCTACACCTTC
cdr3_aa: CASSELGTSGGYTF

j_call: TRBJ2-3
d_call: TRBD2
clone_size: -
v_call: TRBV28
cdr3_nt: TGTGCCAGCAGACCTATAGCGGGGGGGCCAGATACGCAGTATTTT
cdr3_aa: CASRPIAGGPDTQYF

j_call: TRBJ1-2
d_call: -
clone_size: -
v_call: TRBV3-1
cdr3_nt: TGTGCCAGCAGCCGAAGGGACGGAGCTAACTATGGCTACACCTTC
cdr3_aa: CASSRRDGANYGYTF

j_call: TRBJ1-2
d_call: -
clone_size: -
v_call: TRBV6-2/TRBV6-3
cdr3_nt: TGTGCCAGCAGTTACCGGGATGGGAACACCTTC
cdr3_aa: CASSYRDGNTF

j_call: TRBJ1-5
d_call: -
clone_size: -
v_call: TRBV25-1
cdr3_nt: TGTGCCAGCAGTGCCTTGGGAGGTTGGCAGCCCCAGCATTTT
cdr3_aa: CASSALGGWQPQHF

j_call: TRBJ2-1
d_call: TRBD2
clone_size: -
v_call: TRBV7-2
cdr3_nt: TGTGCCAGCAGCTACCCGGGACTAGAGCAGTTCTTC
cdr3_aa: CASSYPGLEQFF

j_call: TRBJ1-2
d_call: -
clone_size: many
v_call: TRBV15
cdr3_nt: TGTGCCACCAGCTCCCGCTCCAACTATGGCTACACCTTC
cdr3_aa: CATSSRSNYGYTF

j_call: TRBJ1-1
d_call: TRBD1
clone_size: many
v_call: TRBV6-1
cdr3_nt: TGTGCCAGCATCCGCAGGTGGGACAGTATGAACACTGAAGCTTTCTTT
cdr3_aa: CASIRRWDSMNTEAFF

j_call: TRBJ2-7
d_call: -
clone_size: many
v_call: TRBV28
cdr3_nt: TGTGCCAGCAGCCTGCTCGATGCACGGGAGCAGTACTTC
cdr3_aa: CASSLLDAREQYF

j_call: TRBJ1-3
d_call: -
clone_size: few
v_call: TRBV9
cdr3_nt: TGTGCCAGCAGCGTAAGTCAAGCATCCAACTCTGGAAACACCATATATTTT
cdr3_aa: CASSVSQASNSGNTIYF

j_call: TRBJ2-1
d_call: -
clone_size: -
v_call: TRBV28
cdr3_nt: TGTGCCAGCAGTTTCGGGTCCCCCTCCTACAATGAGCAGTTCTTC
cdr3_aa: CASSFGSPSYNEQFF

j_call: TRBJ2-2
d_call: TRBD2
clone_size: -
v_call: TRBV5-6
cdr3_nt: TGTGCCAGCAGCCCTGTAGCGGGAGTAACCGGGGAGCTGTTTTTT
cdr3_aa: CASSPVAGVTGELFF

j_call: TRBJ2-2
d_call: TRBD1
clone_size: -
v_call: TRBV5-4
cdr3_nt: TGTGCCAGCGAGAACAGGGGGCGCGACACCGGGGAGCTGTTTTTT
cdr3_aa: CASENRGRDTGELFF

j_call: TRBJ1-1
d_call: -
clone_size: -
v_call: TRBV4-3
cdr3_nt: TGCGCCAGCAGCCAAGAGGCCCAGGGTGAAGCTTTCTTT
cdr3_aa: CASSQEAQGEAFF

j_call: TRBJ1-4
d_call: -
clone_size: -
v_call: TRBV4-2
cdr3_nt: TGTGCCAGCAGCCAAGACCCCACGGGGAAGGGGGGTGAAAAACCGTTTTTT
cdr3_aa: CASSQDPTGKGGEKPFF

j_call: TRBJ1-2
d_call: TRBD1
clone_size: -
v_call: TRBV9
cdr3_nt: TGTGCCAGCAGCGCCCATACTGACAGGGGGCTCTACTATGGCTACACCTTC
cdr3_aa: CASSAHTDRGLYYGYTF

j_call: TRBJ2-2
d_call: -
clone_size: -
v_call: TRBV28
cdr3_nt: TGTGCCAGCAGACCGGACAGCTCGCCCGGGGAGCTGTTTTTT
cdr3_aa: CASRPDSSPGELFF

j_call: TRBJ2-7
d_call: -
clone_size: few
v_call: TRBV7-9
cdr3_nt: TGTGCCAGCAGCTCGGTCCCTTCCTCCTACGAGCAGTACTTC
cdr3_aa: CASSSVPSSYEQYF

j_call: TRBJ1-2
d_call: TRBD1
clone_size: many
v_call: TRBV20-1
cdr3_nt: TGCAGTGCGAGGACAGGAAAAAACTATGGCTACACCTTC
cdr3_aa: CSARTGKNYGYTF

j_call: TRBJ2-2
d_call: TRBD1
clone_size: -
v_call: TRBV5-5
cdr3_nt: TGTGCCAGCAGCTTGGCAGCCGGACAGGGCGTACTGTTTTTT
cdr3_aa: CASSLAAGQGVLFF

j_call: TRBJ1-3
d_call: -
clone_size: few
v_call: TRBV7-9
cdr3_nt: TGTGCCAGCAGCCCCGTGCCGGCCCCCCGTCCTGGAAACACCATATATTTT
cdr3_aa: CASSPVPAPRPGNTIYF

j_call: TRBJ2-7
d_call: -
clone_size: many
v_call: TRBV28
cdr3_nt: TGTGCCAGCAGTTTCCCCAGGCAAGTCTACGAGCAGTACTTC
cdr3_aa: CASSFPRQVYEQYF

j_call: TRBJ2-7
d_call: TRBD2
clone_size: -
v_call: TRBV12-3/TRBV12-4
cdr3_nt: TGCGCCAGCAGTATGGGGGAGGGGTCCTACGAGCAGTACTTC
cdr3_aa: CASSMGEGSYEQYF

j_call: TRBJ1-3
d_call: TRBD1
clone_size: few
v_call: TRBV28
cdr3_nt: TGTGCCAGCAGCAGGGGGGGAAACACCATATATTTT
cdr3_aa: CASSRGGNTIYF

j_call: TRBJ2-5
d_call: -
clone_size: few
v_call: TRBV5-1
cdr3_nt: TGCGCCAGCAGCTTGGAAGGCGAGGAGACCCAGTACTTC
cdr3_aa: CASSLEGEETQYF